A selection of T cell receptor beta chains follows, all from one sample in a study of T cell responses to AZD1222 COVID-19 vaccine. Produced via immunoSEQ multiplex PCR; TCRdb's table is partial and in-frame only. Altogether some 120,000 clones are present, about nine tenths being singletons, with the ten largest covering 1.2%. The starting material was peripheral blood, obtained on day 0 of AZD1222 vaccination. Every receptor here comes from an adult in good health. Both conserved end residues are part of each CDR3. Each record gives: D gene, clone size, CDR3 length, V gene, J gene, CDR3 protein, CDR3 DNA. A D gene is named only where the DNA matches it firmly. The size entry is marked missing in some rows and otherwise reads once, few, many or a size class.

d_gene: TRBD1; abundance: -; len: 14; v_gene: TRBV12-5; j_gene: TRBJ1-5; CDR3aa: CASGGGGFDQPQHF; CDR3nt: TGTGCTAGTGGGGGAGGGGGCTTTGACCAGCCCCAGCATTTT
d_gene: -; abundance: -; len: 14; v_gene: TRBV11-2; j_gene: TRBJ2-1; CDR3aa: CASSLESGFNEQFF; CDR3nt: TGTGCCAGCAGCTTAGAATCAGGGTTTAATGAGCAGTTCTTC
d_gene: -; abundance: once; len: 15; v_gene: TRBV4-1; j_gene: TRBJ2-7; CDR3aa: CASSQGQGTSYEQYF; CDR3nt: TGCGCCAGCAGCCAAGGACAAGGGACCTCCTACGAGCAGTACTTC
d_gene: TRBD2; abundance: -; len: 13; v_gene: TRBV2; j_gene: TRBJ2-5; CDR3aa: CASIAGVGETQYF; CDR3nt: TGTGCCAGCATAGCGGGGGTAGGAGAGACCCAGTACTTC
d_gene: TRBD2; abundance: -; len: 14; v_gene: TRBV27; j_gene: TRBJ2-1; CDR3aa: CASSWVSGFNEQFF; CDR3nt: TGTGCCAGCAGTTGGGTTAGCGGGTTCAATGAGCAGTTCTTC
d_gene: -; abundance: -; len: 13; v_gene: TRBV3-1/TRBV3-2; j_gene: TRBJ2-5; CDR3aa: CASSQTRTETQYF; CDR3nt: TGTGCCAGCAGTCAAACTAGGACAGAGACCCAGTACTTC
d_gene: -; abundance: once; len: 13; v_gene: TRBV18; j_gene: TRBJ2-7; CDR3aa: CASSLGAVYEQYF; CDR3nt: TGTGCCAGCTCACTGGGGGCGGTCTACGAGCAGTACTTC
d_gene: -; abundance: -; len: 13; v_gene: TRBV5-8; j_gene: TRBJ1-2; CDR3aa: CASNQGINYGYTF; CDR3nt: TGTGCCAGCAACCAAGGGATTAACTATGGCTACACCTTC
d_gene: -; abundance: few; len: 14; v_gene: TRBV2; j_gene: TRBJ2-7; CDR3aa: CASSSSLQADEQYF; CDR3nt: TGTGCCAGCAGCTCCTCTCTCCAGGCCGACGAGCAGTACTTC
d_gene: -; abundance: -; len: 16; v_gene: TRBV6-5; j_gene: TRBJ2-7; CDR3aa: CASSFGGRTGTYEQYF; CDR3nt: TGTGCCAGCAGTTTCGGGGGGCGGACAGGAACCTACGAGCAGTACTTC
d_gene: -; abundance: once; len: 17; v_gene: TRBV21-1; j_gene: TRBJ2-3; CDR3aa: CASSNEERGGFPDTQYF; CDR3nt: TGTGCCAGCAGCAATGAAGAACGGGGGGGCTTTCCAGATACGCAGTATTTT
d_gene: -; abundance: -; len: 14; v_gene: TRBV6-5; j_gene: TRBJ1-1; CDR3aa: CASSSRGPFTEAFF; CDR3nt: TGTGCCAGCAGTTCCCGTGGGCCGTTCACTGAAGCTTTCTTT
d_gene: -; abundance: -; len: 17; v_gene: TRBV18; j_gene: TRBJ1-3; CDR3aa: CASSPIAPADSGNTIYF; CDR3nt: TGTGCCAGCTCACCAATAGCTCCGGCCGACTCTGGAAACACCATATATTTT
d_gene: -; abundance: -; len: 14; v_gene: TRBV7-2; j_gene: TRBJ1-2; CDR3aa: CASSPLGWNYGYTF; CDR3nt: TGTGCCAGCAGCCCGCTAGGGTGGAACTATGGCTACACCTTC
d_gene: -; abundance: -; len: 13; v_gene: TRBV3-1/TRBV3-2; j_gene: TRBJ2-7; CDR3aa: CASSQESFYEQYF; CDR3nt: TGTGCCAGCAGCCAAGAGAGCTTCTACGAGCAGTACTTC
d_gene: -; abundance: -; len: 16; v_gene: TRBV2; j_gene: TRBJ2-7; CDR3aa: CASSELWGPSSYEQYF; CDR3nt: TGTGCCAGCAGTGAATTATGGGGTCCCAGCTCCTACGAGCAGTACTTC
d_gene: TRBD1; abundance: -; len: 15; v_gene: TRBV3-1/TRBV3-2; j_gene: TRBJ2-2; CDR3aa: CASSPIRGRTGELFF; CDR3nt: TGTGCCAGCAGCCCAATCAGGGGGCGGACCGGGGAGCTGTTTTTT
d_gene: TRBD2; abundance: once; len: 18; v_gene: TRBV4-2; j_gene: TRBJ2-3; CDR3aa: CASSQDSSGSGGAYTQYF; CDR3nt: TGTGCCAGCAGCCAAGACTCCTCGGGTAGCGGGGGGGCGTATACGCAGTATTTT